Presented here are 18 T cell receptor beta chains from one specimen sequenced in a study of CD8 T cells in ankylosing spondylitis (TCRdb year 2017). Library preparation used 5' RACE. This sample was sequenced with an Illumina HiSeq 2500. TCRdb reanalyzed the raw reads on its own, using fastp at Q25 for trimming and MiXCR for clone calling, and kept in-frame beta chains. CDR3 protein sequences are deduplicated, and each keeps its most common genes and DNA. The sample table contains under 150,000 distinct CDR3 sequences; only one count was recorded for about a tenth of them. The ten biggest clones cover approximately 3.4% of the sample. The sample taken for sequencing was blood, either unsorted or a sorted T cell fraction (not recorded which). The receptors derive from a male donor with ankylosing spondylitis or in good health (not recorded which).

The rearrangement joins TRBV11-2 to TRBJ2-7; D remains unclear. The CDR3 sequence is 11 residues long. Trimming pared 8 bases from V and 4 bases from J, leaving 9 bases between. The germline V gene has CDR1 SGHAT and CDR2 FQNNGV. The CDR3 spells CASRMLYEQYF. CDR3 coding DNA: TGTGCCAGCCGCATGCTATACGAGCAGTACTTC.

Regarding this clonotype: A much larger clone lies one base from this, so it may be a read error. J is TRBJ1-6 and V is TRBV20-1; D gene ambiguous. The CDR3 spans 16 residues. Germline CDR1 DFQATT, CDR2 SNEGSKA (reference sequence). The CDR3 reads CCARLVGGVYNSPLHF. DNA for the CDR3: TGCTGTGCTAGACTCGTAGGCGGAGTATATAATTCACCCCTCCACTTT.

The chain has TRBV20-1 and TRBJ2-7; tentatively, D is TRBD1 (6 bases). CDR3 length: 15 amino acids. Germline V gene data show CDR1 as DFQATT and CDR2 as SNEGSKA (reference sequence). The V end was cut by 0 bases, the J end by 4 bases, with 16 bases between. CDR3 in amino acids: CSARDRLGHDYEQYF. In DNA, the CDR3 is TGCAGTGCTAGAGATCGACTGGGACACGATTACGAGCAGTACTTC.

In its sample, this clonotype was seen a few times. In nucleotides, the CDR3 is TGTGCCATCAGCCAGGGGGCAGGACACAAAGAGACCCAGTACTTC. Translating gives CAISQGAGHKETQYF. The chain couples TRBV10-3 to TRBJ2-5, with 8 bases lining up with TRBD1. The CDR3 has 15 amino acids. The V gene end was trimmed by 6 bases and the J gene end by 3 bases; junction bases not matched to a gene: 9. The germline V gene encodes CDR1 ENHRY and CDR2 SYGVKD.

This clonotype was observed many times. The V and J genes are TRBV29-1 and TRBJ2-4; TRBD2 aligns across 14 bases. This CDR3 spans 12 amino acids. V lost 5 bases and J lost 15; bases outside the gene matches: 6. Germline V gene lookup returns CDR1 SQVTM and CDR2 ANQGSEA. Here the CDR3 DNA reads TGCAGCGTTCGACTAGCGGGAGGGTTACCGTACTTC. Amino acids: CSVRLAGGLPYF.

For this clonotype: A clone one base away is much larger, so this may be a read error. V is TRBV5-1 and J is TRBJ1-2; 9 nucleotides align to TRBD1. This CDR3 spans 17 amino acids. Germline V CDR1 and CDR2: SGHRS, YFSETQ. In DNA form, the CDR3 reads TGCGCCACCACAGACACCGATCGAGGGACAGGGTACTCTGGCTACATCTTC. Amino acid sequence: CATTDTDRGTGYSGYIF. Based on the CDR3 plus reference TRBV5-1 and TRBJ1-2, the full variable domain is KAGVTQTPRYLIKTRGQQVTLSCSPISGHRSVSWYQQTPGQGLQFLFEYFSETQRNKGNFPGRFSGRQFSNSRSEMNVSTLELGDSALYLCATTDTDRGTGYSGYIFGSGTRLTVV.

The chain couples TRBV11-2 to TRBJ2-2; 14 nucleotides align to TRBD2. The germline CDR1 and CDR2 sequences are SGHAT and FQNNGV. V gave up 5 bases and J gave up 1 base; unmatched junction bases: 6. The CDR3 has 18 residues. The CDR3 region has the DNA TGTGCCAGCAGCAGACTAGCGGGAGGGCCTGGGAACACCGGGGAGCTGTTTTTT. It codes for CASSRLAGGPGNTGELFF.

This clonotype was detected many times. The rearrangement uses TRBV4-3 and TRBJ1-3; the match to TRBD1 covers 8 bases. The germline V gene has CDR1 LGHNA and CDR2 YSLEER. This CDR3 is 17 amino acids long. J gave up 4 bases and V 0 bases, and 8 bases lay outside the gene matches. The CDR3 nucleotides read TGCGCCAGCAGCCAAGATACGCTACAGGGGGTCGGAAACACCATATATTTT. This translates into CASSQDTLQGVGNTIYF.

This clonotype was seen at least ten times. V and J are TRBV7-2 and TRBJ2-7; 9 positions match TRBD2. Germline lookup yields CDR1 SGHTA and CDR2 FQGNSA. CDR3 length equals 16 residues. With 1 base clipped from V and 2 bases from J, the junction kept 6 bases outside the gene matches. CDR3 residues: CASSLVRASGAYEQYF. CDR3 DNA: TGTGCCAGCAGCTTAGTTCGGGCTAGCGGGGCCTACGAGCAGTACTTC.

There are a few counts of this clonotype. This chain links TRBV7-2 with TRBJ2-3, with TRBD2 matching 9 bases. The length of the CDR3 is 16 residues. Germline V CDR1 and CDR2: SGHTA, FQGNSA. J lost 3 bases, V lost 5 bases, and 9 bases had no gene match. The CDR3 loop reads CASSRQASGTTDTQYF. The CDR3 bases are TGTGCCAGCAGCCGTCAAGCTAGCGGGACGACAGATACGCAGTATTTT.

This clonotype was seen a few times. The CDR3 sequence is CATSRGRLAGNQETQYF. CDR3 coding DNA: TGTGCCACCAGCAGAGGTCGACTAGCGGGAAACCAAGAGACCCAGTACTTC. The rearrangement links TRBV15 to TRBJ2-5, with 11 bases aligning to TRBD2. The CDR3 spans 17 residues. Germline trimming cut 1 base from V and 0 bases from J; bases unmatched to any gene: 4. Germline CDR1 is LNHNV and CDR2 is YYDKDF (reference sequence).

This clonotype came up many times. The V gene is TRBV5-1, the J gene TRBJ2-1, with D tentatively TRBD1 (5 bases). The CDR3 runs to 16 residues. V dropped 1 base and J dropped 4 bases, with 15 bases sitting between them. Germline V CDR1 and CDR2: SGHRS, YFSETQ. CDR3 sequence: CASSLSARVGYNEQFF. Here the CDR3 DNA reads TGCGCCAGCAGCTTGTCGGCCAGGGTGGGGTACAATGAGCAGTTCTTC.

In this sample, this clonotype turned up many times. The chain recombines TRBV7-2 with TRBJ2-2; D not certain. The CDR3 extends over 12 amino acids. The V gene lost 3 bases and the J gene lost 5 bases, with 4 bases spanning the gap. Looked up from germline, CDR1 is SGHTA and CDR2 is FQGNSA. The CDR3 here is CASSFATGELFF. CDR3 bases: TGTGCCAGCAGCTTTGCTACCGGGGAGCTGTTTTTT.

CDR3 DNA sequence: TGTGCCTGGGACAGGGAGCGCAATCAGCCCCAGCATTTT. Translation: CAWDRERNQPQHF. This chain links TRBV30 with TRBJ1-5, with TRBD1 matching 7 bases. Germline lookup yields CDR1 GTSNPN and CDR2 SVGIG (reference sequence). With V trimmed by 5 bases and J by 2 bases, 3 bases remained unmatched. CDR3 length: 13 residues.

This chain connects TRBV28 to TRBJ2-5; the match to TRBD2 covers 10 bases. Per the germline V gene, CDR1 is MDHEN and CDR2 is SYDVKM. The CDR3 runs to 16 residues. Germline trimming cut 5 bases from V and 3 bases from J; bases unmatched to any gene: 9. The CDR3 sequence is CASSPGLAGAKETQYF. Here the CDR3 DNA reads TGTGCCAGCAGTCCGGGGCTAGCGGGAGCTAAAGAGACCCAGTACTTC. Based on the CDR3 plus reference TRBV28 and TRBJ2-5, the full variable domain is DVKVTQSSRYLVKRTGEKVFLECVQDMDHENMFWYRQDPGLGLRLIYFSYDVKMKEKGDIPEGYSVSREKKERFSLILESASTNQTSMYLCASSPGLAGAKETQYFGPGTRLLVL.

V usage is TRBV7-2 and J usage is TRBJ2-1; 9 bases fit TRBD2. The V gene's germline CDR1 is SGHTA and CDR2 FQGNSA. J gave up 5 bases and V 1 base, and 3 bases lay outside the gene matches. CDR3 length: 15 amino acids. CDR3 sequence reads: CASSLVAGGNNEQFF. The CDR3, as DNA: TGTGCCAGCAGCTTAGTGGCGGGAGGGAACAATGAGCAGTTCTTC.

This clonotype was counted ten times or more. The genes are TRBV29-1 and TRBJ2-5, with 10 nucleotides matching TRBD2. CDR1 is SQVTM, CDR2 ANQGSEA, per germline. Losses at the gene ends were 8 bases for V and 3 bases for J; bases not matched to a gene: 6. The CDR3 covers 13 residues. CDR3 nucleotides: TGCAGCCAAACCCTAGCGGGGGAAGAGACCCAGTACTTC. Translated, it gives CSQTLAGEETQYF.

This chain joins TRBV20-1 and TRBJ2-1, with a possible D match to TRBD1 (5 bases). With 2 bases removed from V and 4 bases from J, the gap between germline ends came to 15 bases. CDR1 is DFQATT, CDR2 SNEGSKA, per germline (reference sequence). The CDR3 has 15 residues. The CDR3 coding sequence is TGCAGTGCTAGAAGAGACAGCTACCTATACAATGAGCAGTTCTTC. Translated, it gives CSARRDSYLYNEQFF.